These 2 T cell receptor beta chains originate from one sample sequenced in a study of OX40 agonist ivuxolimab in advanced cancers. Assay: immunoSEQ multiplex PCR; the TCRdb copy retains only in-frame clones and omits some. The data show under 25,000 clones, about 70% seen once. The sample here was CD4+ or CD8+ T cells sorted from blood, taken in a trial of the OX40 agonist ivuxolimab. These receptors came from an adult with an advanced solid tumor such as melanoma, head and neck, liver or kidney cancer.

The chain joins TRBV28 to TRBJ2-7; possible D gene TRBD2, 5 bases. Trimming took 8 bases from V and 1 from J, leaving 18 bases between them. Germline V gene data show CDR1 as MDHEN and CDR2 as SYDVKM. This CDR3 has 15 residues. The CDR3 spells CASFPVAGDSYEQYF. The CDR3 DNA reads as TGTGCCAGCTTCCCCGTGGCGGGTGATTCCTACGAGCAGTACTTC. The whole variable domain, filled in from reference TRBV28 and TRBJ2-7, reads DVKVTQSSRYLVKRTGEKVFLECVQDMDHENMFWYRQDPGLGLRLIYFSYDVKMKEKGDIPEGYSVSREKKERFSLILESASTNQTSMYLCASFPVAGDSYEQYFGPGTRLTVT.

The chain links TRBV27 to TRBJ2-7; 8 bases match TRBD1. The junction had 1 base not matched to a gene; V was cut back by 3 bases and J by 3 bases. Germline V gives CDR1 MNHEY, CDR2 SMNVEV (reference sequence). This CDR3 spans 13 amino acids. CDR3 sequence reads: CASSFGQGYEQYF. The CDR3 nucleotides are TGTGCCAGCAGTTTTGGACAGGGCTACGAGCAGTACTTC.